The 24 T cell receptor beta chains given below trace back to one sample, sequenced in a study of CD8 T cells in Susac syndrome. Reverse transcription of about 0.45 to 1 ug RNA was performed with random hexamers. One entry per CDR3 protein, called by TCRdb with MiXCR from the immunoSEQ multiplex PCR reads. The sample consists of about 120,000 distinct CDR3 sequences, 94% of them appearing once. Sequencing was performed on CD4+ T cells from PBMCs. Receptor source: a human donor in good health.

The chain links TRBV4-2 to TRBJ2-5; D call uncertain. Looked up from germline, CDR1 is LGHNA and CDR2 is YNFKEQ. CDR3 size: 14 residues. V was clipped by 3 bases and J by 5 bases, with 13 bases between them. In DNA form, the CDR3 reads TGTGCCAGCAGCCAGCGTGTGGTGGAGGAGACCCAGTACTTC. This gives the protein CASSQRVVEETQYF.

For the CDR3, the DNA is TGTGCCAGCAGCGGAGGACTAGCGGGAAACTACGAGCAGTACTTC. Amino acids: CASSGGLAGNYEQYF. The V gene is TRBV7-9, the J gene TRBJ2-7; TRBD2 matches at 12 bases. This CDR3 is built from 15 residues. Germline V gene sequence: CDR1 SEHNR, CDR2 FQNEAQ (reference sequence). V shed 5 bases, J shed 3 bases, and the junction held 5 bases outside the gene matches.

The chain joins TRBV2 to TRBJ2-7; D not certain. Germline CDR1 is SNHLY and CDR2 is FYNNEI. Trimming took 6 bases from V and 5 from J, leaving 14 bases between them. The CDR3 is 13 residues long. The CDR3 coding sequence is TGTGCCAGCAGAACCACGCGTAATAACGAGCAGTACTTC. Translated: CASRTTRNNEQYF.

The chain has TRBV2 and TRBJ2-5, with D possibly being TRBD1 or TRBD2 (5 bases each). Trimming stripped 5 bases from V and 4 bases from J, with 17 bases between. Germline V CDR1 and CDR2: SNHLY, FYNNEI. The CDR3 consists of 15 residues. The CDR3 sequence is CASSTNGAGVETQYF. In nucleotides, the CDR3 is TGTGCCAGCAGTACAAACGGGGCTGGAGTAGAGACCCAGTACTTC. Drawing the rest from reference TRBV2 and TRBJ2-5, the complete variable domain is EPEVTQTPSHQVTQMGQEVILRCVPISNHLYFYWYRQILGQKVEFLVSFYNNEISEKSEIFDDQFSVERPDGSNFTLKIRSTKLEDSAMYFCASSTNGAGVETQYFGPGTRLLVL.

CDR3 nucleotides: TGTGCCACAAGGACAGCCTACAATGAGCAGTTCTTC. Translation: CATRTAYNEQFF. This chain uses TRBV6-5 with TRBJ2-1, with D maybe TRBD1 (6 bases). V lost 10 bases and J 2 bases, leaving 9 bases between the germline ends. The CDR3 length is 12 residues. Per germline, CDR1 MNHEY and CDR2 SVGAGI.

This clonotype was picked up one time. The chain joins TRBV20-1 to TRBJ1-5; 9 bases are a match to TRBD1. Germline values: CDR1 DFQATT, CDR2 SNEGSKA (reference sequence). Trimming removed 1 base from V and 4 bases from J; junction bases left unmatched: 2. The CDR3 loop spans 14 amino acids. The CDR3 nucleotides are TGCAGTGCTAGAGCCGGGACAGGGAATCAGCCCCAGCATTTT. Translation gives CSARAGTGNQPQHF.

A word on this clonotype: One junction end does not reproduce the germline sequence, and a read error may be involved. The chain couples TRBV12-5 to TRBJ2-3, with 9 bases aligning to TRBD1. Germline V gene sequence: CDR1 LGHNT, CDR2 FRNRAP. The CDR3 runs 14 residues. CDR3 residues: CASGPGQGTDTQYF. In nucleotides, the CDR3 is TGTGCCAGTGGTCCGGGACAGGGTACAGATACGCAGTATTTT.

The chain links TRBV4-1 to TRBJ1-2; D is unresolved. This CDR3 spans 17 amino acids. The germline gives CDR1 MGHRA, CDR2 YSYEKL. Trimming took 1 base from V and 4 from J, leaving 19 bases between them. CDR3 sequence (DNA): TGCGCCAGCAGCCAAGTCGGAGACCCGACCGTGGGCTATGGCTACACCTTC. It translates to CASSQVGDPTVGYGYTF.

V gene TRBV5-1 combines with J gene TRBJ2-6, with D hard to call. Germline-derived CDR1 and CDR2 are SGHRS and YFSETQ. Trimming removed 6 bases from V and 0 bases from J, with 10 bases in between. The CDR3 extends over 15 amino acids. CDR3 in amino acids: CASTELGSGANVLTF. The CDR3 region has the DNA TGCGCCAGCACGGAATTGGGCTCTGGGGCCAACGTCCTGACTTTC.

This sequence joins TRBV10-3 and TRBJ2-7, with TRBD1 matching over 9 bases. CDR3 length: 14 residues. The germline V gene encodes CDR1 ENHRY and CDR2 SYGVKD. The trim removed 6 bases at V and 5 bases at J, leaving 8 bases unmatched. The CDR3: CAISAGQGGNEQYF. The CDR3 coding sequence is TGTGCCATCAGCGCGGGACAGGGTGGGAACGAGCAGTACTTC.

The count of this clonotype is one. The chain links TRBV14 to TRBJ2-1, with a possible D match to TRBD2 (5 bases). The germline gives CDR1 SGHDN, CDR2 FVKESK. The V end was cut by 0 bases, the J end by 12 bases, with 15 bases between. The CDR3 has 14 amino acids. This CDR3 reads CASSQDLARMGQFF. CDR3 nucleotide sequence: TGTGCCAGCAGCCAAGACCTAGCAAGGATGGGGCAGTTCTTC.

This CDR3 is CSASDSPGVSGNTIYF. The CDR3, as DNA: TGCAGTGCTAGTGATTCCCCTGGGGTCTCTGGAAACACCATATATTTT. The chain has TRBV20-1 and TRBJ1-3; D remains ambiguous. CDR1 DFQATT and CDR2 SNEGSKA come from the germline V gene (reference sequence). Trimming pared 3 bases from V and 0 bases from J, leaving 15 bases between. The length of the CDR3 is 16 residues.

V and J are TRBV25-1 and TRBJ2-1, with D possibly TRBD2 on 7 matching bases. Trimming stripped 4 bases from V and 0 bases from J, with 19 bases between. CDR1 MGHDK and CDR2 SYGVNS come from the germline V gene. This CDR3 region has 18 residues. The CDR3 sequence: CASSGGASGPPSYNEQFF. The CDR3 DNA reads TGTGCCAGCAGTGGGGGGGCTAGCGGTCCGCCCTCCTACAATGAGCAGTTCTTC.

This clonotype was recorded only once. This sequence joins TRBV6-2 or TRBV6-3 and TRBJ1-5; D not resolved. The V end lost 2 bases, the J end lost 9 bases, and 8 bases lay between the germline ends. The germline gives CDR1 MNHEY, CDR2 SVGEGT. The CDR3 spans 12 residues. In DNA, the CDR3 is TGTGCCAGCAGTTACGAGGGTCGGCCCCAGCATTTT. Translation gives CASSYEGRPQHF.

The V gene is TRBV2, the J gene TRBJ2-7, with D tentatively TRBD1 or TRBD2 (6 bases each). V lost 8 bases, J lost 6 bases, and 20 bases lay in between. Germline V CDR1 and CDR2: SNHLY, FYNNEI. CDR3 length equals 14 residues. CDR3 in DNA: TGTGCCAGCGATCCGGGGGCGGCGTTCGGCGAGCAGTACTTC. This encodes CASDPGAAFGEQYF.

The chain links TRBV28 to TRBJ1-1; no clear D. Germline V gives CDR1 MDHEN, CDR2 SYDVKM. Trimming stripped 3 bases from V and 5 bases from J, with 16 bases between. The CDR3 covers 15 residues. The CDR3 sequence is CASSLKTDSRTEAFF. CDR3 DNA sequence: TGTGCCAGCAGTTTGAAGACCGATTCTCGGACTGAAGCTTTCTTT.

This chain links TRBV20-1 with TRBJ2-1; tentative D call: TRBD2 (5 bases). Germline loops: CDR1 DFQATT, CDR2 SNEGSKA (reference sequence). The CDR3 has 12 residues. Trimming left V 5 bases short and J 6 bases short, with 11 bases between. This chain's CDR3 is CSAQRWGNEQFF. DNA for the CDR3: TGCAGTGCTCAGCGGTGGGGCAATGAGCAGTTCTTC.

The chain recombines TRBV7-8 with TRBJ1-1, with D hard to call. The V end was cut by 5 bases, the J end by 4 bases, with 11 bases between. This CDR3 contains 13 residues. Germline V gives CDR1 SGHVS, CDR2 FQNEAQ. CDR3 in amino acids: CASSVGYGTEAFF. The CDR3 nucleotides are TGTGCCAGCAGCGTCGGATATGGCACTGAAGCTTTCTTT.

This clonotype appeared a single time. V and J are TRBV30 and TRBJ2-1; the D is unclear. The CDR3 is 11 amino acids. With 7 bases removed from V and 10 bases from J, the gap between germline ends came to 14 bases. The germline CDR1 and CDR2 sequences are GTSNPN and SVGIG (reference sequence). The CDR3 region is CAFEKMREQFF. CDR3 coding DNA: TGTGCCTTCGAGAAAATGAGGGAGCAGTTCTTC.

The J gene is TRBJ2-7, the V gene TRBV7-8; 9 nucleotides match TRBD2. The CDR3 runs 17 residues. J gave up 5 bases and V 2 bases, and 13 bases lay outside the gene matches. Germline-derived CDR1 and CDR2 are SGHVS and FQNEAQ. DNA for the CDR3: TGTGCCAGCAGCTTAAAGTTAGCGGGAGATTTTGATCACGAGCAGTACTTC. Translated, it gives CASSLKLAGDFDHEQYF.

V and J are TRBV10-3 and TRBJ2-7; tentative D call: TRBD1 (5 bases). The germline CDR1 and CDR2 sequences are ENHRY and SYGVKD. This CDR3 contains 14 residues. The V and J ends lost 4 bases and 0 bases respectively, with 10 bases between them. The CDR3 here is CAISAQGFSYEQYF. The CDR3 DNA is TGTGCCATCAGTGCTCAGGGATTCTCCTACGAGCAGTACTTC.

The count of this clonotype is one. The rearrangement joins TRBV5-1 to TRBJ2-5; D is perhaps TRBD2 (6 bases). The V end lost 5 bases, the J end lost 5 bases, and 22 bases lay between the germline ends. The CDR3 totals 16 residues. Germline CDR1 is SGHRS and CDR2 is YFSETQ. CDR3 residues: CASRSDPGANWETQYF. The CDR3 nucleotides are TGCGCCAGCAGATCCGATCCGGGAGCCAACTGGGAGACCCAGTACTTC.

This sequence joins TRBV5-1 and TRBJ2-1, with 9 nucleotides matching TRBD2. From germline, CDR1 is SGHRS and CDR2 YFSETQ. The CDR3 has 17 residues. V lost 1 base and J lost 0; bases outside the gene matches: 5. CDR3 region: CASSLTASGDSYNEQFF. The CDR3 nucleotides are TGCGCCAGCAGCTTGACGGCTAGCGGGGACTCCTACAATGAGCAGTTCTTC.

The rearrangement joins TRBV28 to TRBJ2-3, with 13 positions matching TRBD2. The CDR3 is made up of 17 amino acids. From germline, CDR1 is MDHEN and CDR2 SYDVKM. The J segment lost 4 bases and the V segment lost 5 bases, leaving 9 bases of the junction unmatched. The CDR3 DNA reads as TGTGCCAGCAGTCCAAGGACTAGCGGGAGTCGGGCAGATACGCAGTATTTT. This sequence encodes CASSPRTSGSRADTQYF.